The T cell receptor (beta chain) described here comes from a study of identical twins. In germline, CDR1 is LGHDT, CDR2 YNNKEL (reference sequence). The V and J ends lost 0 bases and 11 bases respectively, with 16 bases between them. This CDR3 contains 14 residues. This clonotype was picked up a small number of times. As yet, its antigen is unknown. Findings and limits, study-wide: The study based its conclusions on cross-sectional statistical analysis and did not follow the same donors. Cord blood beta clonotypes present at high abundance carried fewer insertions; no such pattern appeared in memory repertoires. Out-of-frame alpha sequences shared by twins were enriched for low generation probability.

MiXCR, applied by TCRdb to the 5' RACE reads, yields one record per CDR3 protein. The table lists 240,000 or so distinct CDR3 sequences, 5.5% to 8% of them singletons. These data were also filed under a second study, of yellow fever vaccine responses in identical twins. That work adds: Twins reportedly mounted vaccine T cell responses that seemed partly convergent, partly personalized.

The source material was memory (CD45RO+) T cells sorted from blood. This TCR was sampled from a woman aged 18 to 35 in good health. J is TRBJ1-1 and V is TRBV3-1; D call uncertain. CDR3 amino acids: CASSQDHTRNTAFF. The CDR3 DNA is TGTGCCAGCAGCCAAGATCACACACGAAATACGGCTTTCTTT.